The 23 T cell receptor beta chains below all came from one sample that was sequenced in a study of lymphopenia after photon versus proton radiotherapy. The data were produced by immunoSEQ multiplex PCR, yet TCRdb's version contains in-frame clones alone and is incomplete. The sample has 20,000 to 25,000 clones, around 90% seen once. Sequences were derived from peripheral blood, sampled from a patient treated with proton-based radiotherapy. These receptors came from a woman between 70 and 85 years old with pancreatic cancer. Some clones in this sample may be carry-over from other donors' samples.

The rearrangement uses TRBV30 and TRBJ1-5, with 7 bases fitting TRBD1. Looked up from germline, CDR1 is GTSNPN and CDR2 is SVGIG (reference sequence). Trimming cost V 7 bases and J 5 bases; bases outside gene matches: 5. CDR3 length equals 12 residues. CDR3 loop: CASRTGHQPQHF. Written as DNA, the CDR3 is TGTGCCTCCCGGACAGGTCATCAGCCCCAGCATTTT.

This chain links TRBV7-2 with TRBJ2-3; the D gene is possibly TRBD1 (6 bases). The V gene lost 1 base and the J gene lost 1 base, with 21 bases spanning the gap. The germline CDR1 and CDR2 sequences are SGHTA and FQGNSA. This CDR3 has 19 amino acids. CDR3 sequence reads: CASSLVGGIQGPGTDTQYF. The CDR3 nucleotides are TGTGCCAGCAGCTTAGTAGGGGGAATACAGGGTCCAGGCACAGATACGCAGTATTTT.

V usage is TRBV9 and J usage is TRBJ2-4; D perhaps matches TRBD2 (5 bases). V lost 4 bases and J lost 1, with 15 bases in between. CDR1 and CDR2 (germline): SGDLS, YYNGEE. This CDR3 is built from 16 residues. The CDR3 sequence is CASSSAGVWAKNIQYF. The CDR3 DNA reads TGTGCCAGCAGCTCCGCGGGCGTTTGGGCCAAAAACATTCAGTACTTC.

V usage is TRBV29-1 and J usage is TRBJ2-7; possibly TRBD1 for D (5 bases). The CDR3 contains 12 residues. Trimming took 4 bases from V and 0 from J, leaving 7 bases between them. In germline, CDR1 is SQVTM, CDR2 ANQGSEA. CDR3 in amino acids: CSVGQSSYEQYF. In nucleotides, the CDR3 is TGCAGCGTTGGACAGAGCTCCTACGAGCAGTACTTC.

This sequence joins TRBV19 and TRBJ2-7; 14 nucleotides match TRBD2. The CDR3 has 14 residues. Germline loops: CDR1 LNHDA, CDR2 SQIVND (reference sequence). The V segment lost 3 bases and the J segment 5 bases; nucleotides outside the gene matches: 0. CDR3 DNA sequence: TGTGCCAGTAGTATGGGACTAGCGGGAGACGAGCAGTACTTC. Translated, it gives CASSMGLAGDEQYF. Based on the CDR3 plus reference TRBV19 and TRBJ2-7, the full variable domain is DGGITQSPKYLFRKEGQNVTLSCEQNLNHDAMYWYRQDPGQGLRLIYYSQIVNDFQKGDIAEGYSVSREKKESFPLTVTSAQKNPTAFYLCASSMGLAGDEQYFGPGTRLTVT.

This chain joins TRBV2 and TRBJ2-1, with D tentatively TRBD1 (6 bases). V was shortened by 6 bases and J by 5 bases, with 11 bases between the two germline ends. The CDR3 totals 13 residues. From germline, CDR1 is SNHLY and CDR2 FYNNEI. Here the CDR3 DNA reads TGTGCCAGCAGGTTGGACAGAAACAATGAGCAGTTCTTC. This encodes CASRLDRNNEQFF.

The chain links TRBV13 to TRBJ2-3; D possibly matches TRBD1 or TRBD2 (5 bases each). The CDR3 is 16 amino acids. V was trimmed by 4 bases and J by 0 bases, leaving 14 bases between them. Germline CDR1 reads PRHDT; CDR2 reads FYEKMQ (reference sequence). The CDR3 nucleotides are TGTGCCAGCAGCTGGCACGGGACCGCAAGCACAGATACGCAGTATTTT. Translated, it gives CASSWHGTASTDTQYF.

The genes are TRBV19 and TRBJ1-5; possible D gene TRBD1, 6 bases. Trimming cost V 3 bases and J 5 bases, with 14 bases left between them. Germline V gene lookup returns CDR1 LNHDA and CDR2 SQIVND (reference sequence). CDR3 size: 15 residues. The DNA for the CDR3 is TGTGCCAGTAGTATTTTGACAGGTGGTGATCAGCCCCAGCATTTT. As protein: CASSILTGGDQPQHF.

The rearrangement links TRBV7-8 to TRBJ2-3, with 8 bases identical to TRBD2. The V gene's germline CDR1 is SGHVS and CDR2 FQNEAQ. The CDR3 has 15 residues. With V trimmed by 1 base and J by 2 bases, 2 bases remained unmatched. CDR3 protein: CASSLDGRATDTQYF. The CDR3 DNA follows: TGTGCCAGCAGCTTAGACGGGAGGGCCACAGATACGCAGTATTTT. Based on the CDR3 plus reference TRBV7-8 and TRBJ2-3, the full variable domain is GAGVSQSPRYKVAKRGQDVALRCDPISGHVSLFWYQQALGQGPEFLTYFQNEAQLDKSGLPSDRFFAERPEGSVSTLKIQRTQQEDSAVYLCASSLDGRATDTQYFGPGTRLTVL.

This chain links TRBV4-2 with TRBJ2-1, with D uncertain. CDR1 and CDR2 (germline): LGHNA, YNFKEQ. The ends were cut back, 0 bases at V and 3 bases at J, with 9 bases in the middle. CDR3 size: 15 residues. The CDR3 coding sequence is TGTGCCAGCAGCCAAGATGAAACCAGCTACAATGAGCAGTTCTTC. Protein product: CASSQDETSYNEQFF.

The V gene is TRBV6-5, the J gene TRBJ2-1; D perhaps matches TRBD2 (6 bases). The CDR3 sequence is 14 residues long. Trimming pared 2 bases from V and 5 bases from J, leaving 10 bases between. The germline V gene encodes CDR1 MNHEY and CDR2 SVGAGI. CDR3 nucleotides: TGTGCCAGCAGTTACCGACTAGGCAACAATGAGCAGTTCTTC. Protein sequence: CASSYRLGNNEQFF.

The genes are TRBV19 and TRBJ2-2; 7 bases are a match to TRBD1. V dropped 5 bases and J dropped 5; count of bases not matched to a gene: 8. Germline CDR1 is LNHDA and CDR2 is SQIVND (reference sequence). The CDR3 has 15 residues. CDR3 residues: CASSLRQGTTGELFF. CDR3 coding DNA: TGTGCCAGTAGTCTCCGACAGGGAACAACCGGGGAGCTGTTTTTT.

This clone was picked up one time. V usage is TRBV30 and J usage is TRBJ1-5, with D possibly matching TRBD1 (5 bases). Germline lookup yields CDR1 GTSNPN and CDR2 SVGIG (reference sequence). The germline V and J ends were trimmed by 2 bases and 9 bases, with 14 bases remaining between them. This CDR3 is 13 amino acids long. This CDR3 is CAWSRQNLGPQHF. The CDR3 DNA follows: TGTGCCTGGAGTAGACAGAACCTAGGGCCCCAGCATTTT.

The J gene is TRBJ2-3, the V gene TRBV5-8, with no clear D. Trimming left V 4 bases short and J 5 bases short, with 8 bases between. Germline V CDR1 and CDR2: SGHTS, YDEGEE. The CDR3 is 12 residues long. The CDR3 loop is CASSPTLDTQYF. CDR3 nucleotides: TGTGCCAGCAGCCCCACCTTAGATACGCAGTATTTT. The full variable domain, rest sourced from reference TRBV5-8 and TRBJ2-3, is EAGVTQSPTHLIKTRGQQATLRCSPISGHTSVYWYQQALGLGLQFLLWYDEGEERNRGNFPPRFSGRQFPNYSSELNVNALELEDSALYLCASSPTLDTQYFGPGTRLTVL.

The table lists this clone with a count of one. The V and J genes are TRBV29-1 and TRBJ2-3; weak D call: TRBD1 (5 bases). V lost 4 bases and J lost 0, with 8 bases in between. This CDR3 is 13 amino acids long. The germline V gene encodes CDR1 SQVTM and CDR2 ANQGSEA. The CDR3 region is CSVVRGSTDTQYF. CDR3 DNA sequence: TGCAGCGTTGTAAGGGGTAGCACAGATACGCAGTATTTT.

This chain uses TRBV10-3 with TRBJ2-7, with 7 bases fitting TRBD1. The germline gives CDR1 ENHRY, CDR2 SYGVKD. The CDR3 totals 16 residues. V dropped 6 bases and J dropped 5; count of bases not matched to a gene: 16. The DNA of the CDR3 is TGTGCCATCAGCAAAAACGACAGGGACGCAGGCAACGAGCAGTACTTC. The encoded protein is CAISKNDRDAGNEQYF.

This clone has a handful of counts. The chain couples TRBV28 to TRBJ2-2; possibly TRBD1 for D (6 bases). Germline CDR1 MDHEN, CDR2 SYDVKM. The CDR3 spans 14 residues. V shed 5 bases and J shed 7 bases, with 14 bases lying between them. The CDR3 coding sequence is TGTGCCAGCAGTCCACAGGGTTCTGGCGGGGAGCTGTTTTTT. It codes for CASSPQGSGGELFF.

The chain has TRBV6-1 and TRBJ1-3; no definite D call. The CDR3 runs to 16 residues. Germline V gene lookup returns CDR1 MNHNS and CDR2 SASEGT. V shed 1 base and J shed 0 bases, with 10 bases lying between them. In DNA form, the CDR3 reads TGTGCCAGCAGTGAAGTCTCCGGCCTCTCTGGAAACACCATATATTTT. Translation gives CASSEVSGLSGNTIYF.

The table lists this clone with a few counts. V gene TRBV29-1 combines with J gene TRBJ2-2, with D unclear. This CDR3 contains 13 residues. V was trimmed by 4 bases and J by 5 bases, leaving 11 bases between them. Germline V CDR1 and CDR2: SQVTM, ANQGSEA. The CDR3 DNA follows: TGCAGCGTTGCAAGGTCCAATACCGGGGAGCTGTTTTTT. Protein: CSVARSNTGELFF.

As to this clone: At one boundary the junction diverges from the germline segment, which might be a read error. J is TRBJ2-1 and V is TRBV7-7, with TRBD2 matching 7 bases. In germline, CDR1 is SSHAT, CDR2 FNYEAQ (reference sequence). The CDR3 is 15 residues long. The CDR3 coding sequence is TGTGCTAGCAGCCTGGCGGCGGGAGCGGGCAATGAGCAGTTCTTC. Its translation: CASSLAAGAGNEQFF.

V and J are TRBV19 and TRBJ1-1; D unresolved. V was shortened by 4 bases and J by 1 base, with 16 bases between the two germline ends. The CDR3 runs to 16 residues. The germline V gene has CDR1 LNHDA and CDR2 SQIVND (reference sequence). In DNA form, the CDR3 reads TGTGCCAGTAGTACCGGAGCGGCCCTATCGAACACTGAAGCTTTCTTT. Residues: CASSTGAALSNTEAFF.

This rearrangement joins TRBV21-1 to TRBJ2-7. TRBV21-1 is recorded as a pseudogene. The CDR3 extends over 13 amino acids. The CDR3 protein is CASSGNNSYEQYF. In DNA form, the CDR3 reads TGTGCCAGCAGCGGGAACAACTCCTACGAGCAGTACTTC.

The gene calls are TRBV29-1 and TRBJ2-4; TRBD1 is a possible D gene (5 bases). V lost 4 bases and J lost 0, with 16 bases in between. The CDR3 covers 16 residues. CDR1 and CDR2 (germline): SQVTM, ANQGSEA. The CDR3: CSVVQGRALAKNIQYF. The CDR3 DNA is TGCAGCGTTGTCCAGGGAAGAGCCCTAGCCAAAAACATTCAGTACTTC.